The rows below give T cell receptor beta chains drawn from one sample of a study of cytotoxic CD8 clonotypes in ibrutinib-treated CLL. Sequencing was performed with immunoSEQ multiplex PCR; in TCRdb, only in-frame clones are kept and a portion is missing. The data hold about 200,000 clones, with roughly 72% observed a single time. Here the sequenced sample was PBMCs, taken after 24 months of ibrutinib treatment. These receptors were taken from a human donor with chronic lymphocytic leukemia. Each CDR3 is given with its conserved first and last residue. The D gene is left open where the match is weak. Size values are once, few and many counts, or a class for expanded clones, and some rows have none.

cdr3_nt | cdr3_aa | v_call | clone_size | j_call | d_call
TGTGCCAGTAGGAGGGCTGCTTCCCTAACAGCGGATACGCAGTATTTT | CASRRAASLTADTQYF | TRBV19 | - | TRBJ2-3 | -
TGTGCCAGCAGCCCCGGACTGGCAAACACCATATATTTT | CASSPGLANTIYF | TRBV5-4 | - | TRBJ1-3 | -
TGTGCCAGCAGCCAAGCAACCGGGGAGGGACAGCAGTACTTC | CASSQATGEGQQYF | TRBV14 | - | TRBJ2-7 | TRBD2
TGCAGCGTTGAGGACAGGGGCGGCACTGAAGCTTTCTTT | CSVEDRGGTEAFF | TRBV29-1 | - | TRBJ1-1 | TRBD1
TGTGCCAGCAGCACGTACAACGGACAAAATGGGGAGACCCAGTACTTC | CASSTYNGQNGETQYF | TRBV13 | - | TRBJ2-5 | -
TGTGCCAGCAGCTTAGAAGAGACATGGAGAGGATACGAGCAGTACTTC | CASSLEETWRGYEQYF | TRBV11-2 | - | TRBJ2-7 | -
TGTGCCAGCAGTTCCCCGGGACTAGCGGGAGGGCCGGGCGAGCAGTACTTC | CASSSPGLAGGPGEQYF | TRBV28 | few | TRBJ2-7 | TRBD2
TGTGCCAGCAGTTTTGATCCAGCGGGGCGCTCCTACGAGCAGTACTTC | CASSFDPAGRSYEQYF | TRBV27 | - | TRBJ2-7 | TRBD2
TGTGCCAGCGGGGAGGACCTCTGGACTGGCTACACCTTC | CASGEDLWTGYTF | TRBV7-9 | once | TRBJ1-2 | -
TGTGCCAGCTCACCACGGCGGGATGATAGGTACAATGAGCAGTTCTTC | CASSPRRDDRYNEQFF | TRBV18 | few | TRBJ2-1 | -
TGTGCCAGCAGTACGACAGCCCAGGGCGAGCAGTACTTC | CASSTTAQGEQYF | TRBV7-3 | once | TRBJ2-7 | -
TGCGCCAGCAGCAGACAGGGAGGGGTGAGCACAGATACGCAGTATTTT | CASSRQGGVSTDTQYF | TRBV5-1 | - | TRBJ2-3 | -
TGCGCCAGCCTCGGGACAAGCACAGATACGCAGTATTTT | CASLGTSTDTQYF | TRBV10-1 | - | TRBJ2-3 | -
TGCGCCAGCAGTGACAGTCGTTATGGCTACACCTTC | CASSDSRYGYTF | TRBV10-1 | few | TRBJ1-2 | -
TGTGCCAGCAGCAAAGGGGACACTGAAGCTTTCTTT | CASSKGDTEAFF | TRBV11-3 | - | TRBJ1-1 | -
TGTGCCAGCAGCTTAGGTAGCTCCTACGAGCAGTACTTC | CASSLGSSYEQYF | TRBV11-1 | - | TRBJ2-7 | -
TGTGCCAGCAGCTCTGGGGGACAGGGGTATTCCGGGGAGCTGTTTTTT | CASSSGGQGYSGELFF | TRBV5-4 | - | TRBJ2-2 | TRBD1
TGTGCCAGCAGCTTATTCGGACTAGCGGGAGGGAATGAGCAGTTCTTC | CASSLFGLAGGNEQFF | TRBV7-2 | - | TRBJ2-1 | TRBD2
TGCGCCAGCAGCCAAGTTACTAGGGGTGGGAACACTGAAGCTTTCTTT | CASSQVTRGGNTEAFF | TRBV4-1 | - | TRBJ1-1 | -
TGTGCCAGCAGATACTCGACTAGCGGGAAGTCCTACAATGAGCAGTTCTTC | CASRYSTSGKSYNEQFF | TRBV7-9 | - | TRBJ2-1 | TRBD2
TGTGCCAGCAGCTTAGAGGCCCTAGCGGGAGAGCTCTACGAGCAGTACTTC | CASSLEALAGELYEQYF | TRBV11-3 | - | TRBJ2-7 | TRBD2
TGTGCCTGGAGGAGGGGTAGGGGGAGCTCCTACGAGCAGTACTTC | CAWRRGRGSSYEQYF | TRBV30 | - | TRBJ2-7 | -
TGTGCCATCAGTGAGTGGCGAAATGAGCAGTTCTTC | CAISEWRNEQFF | TRBV10-3 | - | TRBJ2-1 | -
TGTGCTAGTGGTCCTCGACAGGGGATCAATGAGCAGTTCTTC | CASGPRQGINEQFF | TRBV12-5 | once | TRBJ2-1 | TRBD1
TGTGCCAGCAGCCATTACAGGCTCTCTGGAAACACCATATATTTT | CASSHYRLSGNTIYF | TRBV11-2 | - | TRBJ1-3 | -
TGTGCCAGCGAGGGCACCGGGGAGCTGTTTTTT | CASEGTGELFF | TRBV18 | - | TRBJ2-2 | -
TGTGCCAGTAGAGACAGGGGCATTAACTATGGCTACACCTTC | CASRDRGINYGYTF | TRBV19 | few | TRBJ1-2 | TRBD1
TGTGCCAGCAGCTTAGCTCCACAGACTGAAGCTTTCTTT | CASSLAPQTEAFF | TRBV7-9 | - | TRBJ1-1 | -
TGTGCCAGCAGGGCCGGGACTAGCGGTGGAGAGCAGTACTTC | CASRAGTSGGEQYF | TRBV6-1 | few | TRBJ2-7 | TRBD2
TGCAGCGTTGGACAGGGAGGTGGTACCGGGGAGCTGTTTTTT | CSVGQGGGTGELFF | TRBV29-1 | - | TRBJ2-2 | -
TGTGCCAGCAGTTACCGCCAGGGGGATAGTACAGATACGCAGTATTTT | CASSYRQGDSTDTQYF | TRBV6-6 | - | TRBJ2-3 | TRBD1
TGTGCCAGCAGCTTACGGGACATTAATCAGCCCCAGCATTTT | CASSLRDINQPQHF | TRBV7-8 | - | TRBJ1-5 | -
TGTGCCAGCAGTTTTATAGGGGCAGGGGAAGCTTTCTTT | CASSFIGAGEAFF | TRBV6-5 | - | TRBJ1-1 | -
TGTGCCAGCAGCCAAGAGGGCAGCCAGGGAACTAATGAAAAACTGTTTTTT | CASSQEGSQGTNEKLFF | TRBV4-2 | - | TRBJ1-4 | -
TGTGCCAGCAGTGAATGGGCACCGTATAGCAATCAGCCCCAGCATTTT | CASSEWAPYSNQPQHF | TRBV6-1 | - | TRBJ1-5 | -
TGTGCCAGCAGCCCCTATCGGCAGGGGGCGTACAATGAGCAGTTCTTC | CASSPYRQGAYNEQFF | TRBV7-3 | few | TRBJ2-1 | TRBD1
TGTGCCAGCAGCTTAGGCCTTACCGGGAGTGTGGAGACCCAGTACTTC | CASSLGLTGSVETQYF | TRBV7-8 | - | TRBJ2-5 | -
TGTGCCAGCAGCACGGGACCCGGGACTAGCGGCTTCTACGAGCAGTACTTC | CASSTGPGTSGFYEQYF | TRBV7-9 | - | TRBJ2-7 | TRBD2
TGCGCCAGCAGTCAGCAGGGGCGAATTAATGAAAAACTGTTTTTT | CASSQQGRINEKLFF | TRBV23-1 | - | TRBJ1-4 | -
TGTGCCAGCAGCGTAGGAGGGGGCGCAGATACGCAGTATTTT | CASSVGGGADTQYF | TRBV9 | once | TRBJ2-3 | TRBD1
TGTGCCAGCAGCTTAGCCGACGGCCGCTCCTACGAGCAGTACTTC | CASSLADGRSYEQYF | TRBV7-6 | - | TRBJ2-7 | -
TGTGCCAGCAGCTCGGGGGCTGCTGAAGCTTTCTTT | CASSSGAAEAFF | TRBV7-6 | - | TRBJ1-1 | -
TGCAGCGTTGACTCGATTGAAGCCAGGCGCTTTCTGCACGATGAGCAGTTCTTC | CSVDSIEARRFLHDEQFF | TRBV29-1 | - | TRBJ2-1 | -
TGTGCCAGCAGTTTTTTACAGGTAATTGGACGGAACAATGAGCAGTTCTTC | CASSFLQVIGRNNEQFF | TRBV28 | - | TRBJ2-1 | -
TGTGCCAGCTCACTAGGTCGAGACAGGGGGAGAAATGAGCAGTTCTTC | CASSLGRDRGRNEQFF | TRBV18 | - | TRBJ2-1 | TRBD1
TGTGCCAGCAGCTTTCCCCCCACAACGGCAGGGGGAAACTACGAGCAGTACTTC | CASSFPPTTAGGNYEQYF | TRBV7-9 | - | TRBJ2-7 | TRBD1
TGTGCCAGCAGTTTGCCGGGACTAGCTATTAATGAGCAGTTCTTC | CASSLPGLAINEQFF | TRBV27 | - | TRBJ2-1 | TRBD2
TGTGCCAGCAGCTTAGCTGTTGGTGAAGCTTTCTTT | CASSLAVGEAFF | TRBV28 | few | TRBJ1-1 | -
TGTGCCAGCAGTGAAGCTGGGGATTTGGAGACCCAGTACTTC | CASSEAGDLETQYF | TRBV2 | - | TRBJ2-5 | -
TGTGCCAGCAACGACGGGACAGGGTACTACGAGCAGTACTTC | CASNDGTGYYEQYF | TRBV6-5 | - | TRBJ2-7 | TRBD1
TGTGCCAGCACCCCCGGGGCCACCGGGGAGCTGTTTTTT | CASTPGATGELFF | TRBV11-2 | - | TRBJ2-2 | -
TGTGCCAGCAGCACGGGACGAAACTACAATGAGCAGTTCTTC | CASSTGRNYNEQFF | TRBV5-4 | few | TRBJ2-1 | -
TGTGCCAGCAGTTACACCCTGGACTTAAGCACAGATACGCAGTATTTT | CASSYTLDLSTDTQYF | TRBV6-5 | - | TRBJ2-3 | -
TGTGCCAGCAGCCCACCGCGGGGCTACAATGAGCAGTTCTTC | CASSPPRGYNEQFF | TRBV11-3 | - | TRBJ2-1 | -
TGTGCCAGCACCTTCTCGGGACCACGGAATGAGCAGTTCTTC | CASTFSGPRNEQFF | TRBV27 | - | TRBJ2-1 | -
TGTGCCTGGAGTAGGTGGGGACTAGCGGGACAGATCACCGGGGAGCTGTTTTTT | CAWSRWGLAGQITGELFF | TRBV30 | once | TRBJ2-2 | TRBD2
TGTGCCAGCAGCTTATTGGCAGATACGCAGTATTTT | CASSLLADTQYF | TRBV7-2 | - | TRBJ2-3 | -